Listed below are T cell receptor beta chains from one sample, sequenced in a study of control samples from healthy donors and cancer patients. Assay: immunoSEQ multiplex PCR; the TCRdb copy retains only in-frame clones and omits some. The table lists some 28,000 clones, around 80% of them singletons. The sample taken for sequencing was PBMCs. The receptors were sampled from a man in his sixties with head and neck cancer. Each CDR3 is given with its conserved first and last residue. The D gene is left open where the match is weak. Clone sizes are given selectively: once, few, many, or a class where the clone is expanded.

clone_size: few
v_call: TRBV5-6
d_call: TRBD1
j_call: TRBJ1-2
cdr3_aa: CASSFVDRGNYGYTF
cdr3_nt: TGTGCCAGCAGCTTTGTTGACAGGGGGAACTATGGCTACACCTTC

clone_size: .
v_call: TRBV21-1
d_call: .
j_call: TRBJ2-7
cdr3_aa: CASSKDLKCKAPPGYEQYF
cdr3_nt: TGTGCCAGCAGCAAAGACCTTAAGTGTAAGGCCCCTCCCGGCTACGAGCAGTACTTC

clone_size: .
v_call: TRBV3-1/TRBV3-2
d_call: .
j_call: TRBJ1-2
cdr3_aa: CASSQGFSYGYTF
cdr3_nt: TGTGCCAGCAGCCAGGGGTTTTCCTATGGCTACACCTTC

clone_size: few
v_call: TRBV7-9
d_call: .
j_call: TRBJ2-5
cdr3_aa: CASSSQETQYF
cdr3_nt: TGTGCCAGCAGCTCACAAGAGACCCAGTACTTC

clone_size: .
v_call: TRBV27
d_call: .
j_call: TRBJ2-7
cdr3_aa: CASRGRVYEQYF
cdr3_nt: TGTGCCAGCAGGGGCAGGGTCTACGAGCAGTACTTC

clone_size: .
v_call: TRBV7-8
d_call: TRBD1
j_call: TRBJ1-1
cdr3_aa: CASSLQGTGRKVTEAFF
cdr3_nt: TGTGCCAGCAGCTTACAGGGGACAGGCAGAAAAGTAACTGAAGCTTTCTTT

clone_size: once
v_call: TRBV14
d_call: TRBD2
j_call: TRBJ2-2
cdr3_aa: CASSQDRLAGDTGELFF
cdr3_nt: TGTGCCAGCAGCCAAGATCGGCTAGCGGGAGACACCGGGGAGCTGTTTTTT

clone_size: .
v_call: TRBV10-3
d_call: TRBD1
j_call: TRBJ2-1
cdr3_aa: CAISVPRTGGKNEQFF
cdr3_nt: TGTGCCATCAGTGTACCCAGGACAGGGGGCAAGAATGAGCAGTTCTTC

clone_size: .
v_call: TRBV27
d_call: TRBD1
j_call: TRBJ2-1
cdr3_aa: CASSLQGDSIHNEQFF
cdr3_nt: TGTGCCAGCAGCCTTCAAGGGGACAGTATTCACAATGAGCAGTTCTTC

clone_size: once
v_call: TRBV28
d_call: .
j_call: TRBJ2-7
cdr3_aa: CASRLQGSYEQYF
cdr3_nt: TGTGCCAGCAGATTACAGGGTTCCTACGAGCAGTACTTC

clone_size: .
v_call: TRBV28
d_call: .
j_call: TRBJ2-4
cdr3_aa: CASSLYGTAKNIQYF
cdr3_nt: TGTGCCAGCAGTTTGTATGGTACAGCCAAAAACATTCAGTACTTC

clone_size: .
v_call: TRBV30
d_call: .
j_call: TRBJ1-6
cdr3_aa: CAWKLTTDNSPLHF
cdr3_nt: TGTGCCTGGAAACTAACGACAGATAATTCACCCCTCCACTTT

clone_size: .
v_call: TRBV7-9
d_call: .
j_call: TRBJ1-1
cdr3_aa: CASRTEGSEAFF
cdr3_nt: TGTGCCAGCCGAACCGAAGGCAGTGAAGCTTTCTTT

clone_size: .
v_call: TRBV28
d_call: .
j_call: TRBJ2-1
cdr3_aa: CASSLGPPMDEQFF
cdr3_nt: TGTGCCAGCAGTTTAGGGCCTCCAATGGATGAGCAGTTCTTC

clone_size: .
v_call: TRBV4-1
d_call: .
j_call: TRBJ2-6
cdr3_aa: CASSQVQGSGANVLTF
cdr3_nt: TGCGCCAGCAGCCAAGTACAGGGCTCTGGGGCCAACGTCCTGACTTTC

clone_size: .
v_call: TRBV3-1/TRBV3-2
d_call: .
j_call: TRBJ1-1
cdr3_aa: CASSRYPVAEAFF
cdr3_nt: TGTGCCAGCAGCCGATATCCGGTCGCTGAAGCTTTCTTT

clone_size: .
v_call: TRBV1
d_call: .
j_call: TRBJ1-4
cdr3_aa: CTSRTGTEDGKTVF
cdr3_nt: TGCACCAGCAGGACCGGGACAGAGGACGGAAAAACTGTTTTT

clone_size: .
v_call: TRBV11-3
d_call: .
j_call: TRBJ2-1
cdr3_aa: CASSSNLVSEQFF
cdr3_nt: TGTGCCAGCAGCTCGAATCTAGTTAGTGAGCAGTTCTTC

clone_size: .
v_call: TRBV28
d_call: TRBD1
j_call: TRBJ2-7
cdr3_aa: CASTTSDRGHEQYF
cdr3_nt: TGTGCCAGCACCACCAGCGACAGGGGGCACGAGCAGTACTTC

clone_size: .
v_call: TRBV19
d_call: TRBD1
j_call: TRBJ2-2
cdr3_aa: CASSTQGAVGELFF
cdr3_nt: TGTGCCAGTAGCACGCAGGGGGCGGTCGGGGAGCTGTTTTTT

clone_size: once
v_call: TRBV29-1
d_call: .
j_call: TRBJ2-6
cdr3_aa: CSVGAGSGANVLTF
cdr3_nt: TGCAGCGTCGGAGCAGGCTCTGGGGCCAACGTCCTGACTTTC

clone_size: .
v_call: TRBV2
d_call: .
j_call: TRBJ1-4
cdr3_aa: CASSGPGGVREKLFF
cdr3_nt: TGTGCCAGCAGTGGTCCGGGAGGGGTAAGAGAAAAACTGTTTTTT

clone_size: medium-sized
v_call: TRBV6-4
d_call: TRBD1
j_call: TRBJ2-1
cdr3_aa: CASSDGSAGGGLDEQFF
cdr3_nt: TGTGCCAGCAGTGACGGTTCGGCAGGGGGTGGGTTGGATGAGCAGTTCTTC

clone_size: .
v_call: TRBV4-1
d_call: .
j_call: TRBJ2-7
cdr3_aa: CASSQVDMGFVHEQYF
cdr3_nt: TGCGCCAGCAGCCAAGTAGATATGGGATTCGTGCACGAGCAGTACTTC

clone_size: .
v_call: TRBV7-2
d_call: TRBD1
j_call: TRBJ2-1
cdr3_aa: CASSWKTGTVTYNEQFF
cdr3_nt: TGTGCCAGCAGCTGGAAAACCGGGACAGTTACCTACAATGAGCAGTTCTTC

clone_size: .
v_call: TRBV7-3
d_call: TRBD2
j_call: TRBJ2-1
cdr3_aa: CASSLAASGSGEQFF
cdr3_nt: TGTGCCAGCAGCCTGGCGGCTAGCGGGAGCGGTGAGCAGTTCTTC

clone_size: few
v_call: TRBV7-7
d_call: TRBD1
j_call: TRBJ2-2
cdr3_aa: CASSPQGAVAGELFF
cdr3_nt: TGTGCTAGCAGCCCTCAGGGGGCGGTGGCCGGGGAGCTGTTTTTT

clone_size: few
v_call: TRBV27
d_call: TRBD1
j_call: TRBJ2-7
cdr3_aa: CASSSGQGTYEQYF
cdr3_nt: TGTGCCAGCAGTTCTGGACAGGGGACCTACGAGCAGTACTTC

clone_size: .
v_call: TRBV6-5
d_call: .
j_call: TRBJ2-2
cdr3_aa: CASIGAWPGELFF
cdr3_nt: TGTGCCAGCATCGGAGCTTGGCCCGGGGAGCTGTTTTTT

clone_size: .
v_call: TRBV10-2
d_call: .
j_call: TRBJ1-6
cdr3_aa: CASSEGGDNSPLHF
cdr3_nt: TGCGCCAGCAGTGAGGGAGGGGACAATTCACCCCTCCACTTT

clone_size: .
v_call: TRBV7-6
d_call: .
j_call: TRBJ2-7
cdr3_aa: CASSLKGSHGTRAYEQYF
cdr3_nt: TGTGCCAGCAGCTTAAAGGGGAGCCACGGGACACGAGCATACGAGCAGTACTTC